The clone carrying this TCR beta chain is a singleton in its sample. The table came from immunoSEQ multiplex PCR; TCRdb's copy has only in-frame clones and leaves some out. The table lists 10,000 to 15,000 clones, approximately 94% of them singletons. Germline CDR1 reads ENHRY; CDR2 reads SYGVKD. This CDR3 comprises 18 residues. V shed 4 bases and J 3 bases; nucleotides not matched to a gene: 16. The data are from a study of technical replicates of blood from several donors. The TCR comes from a human donor in good health. The V call is TRBV10-3, the J call TRBJ2-7, with TRBD2 identical over 9 bases. What was sequenced was PBMCs. As DNA, the CDR3 is TGTGCCATCAGTGTGGGACAACCTGGGACTAGCAGGATCTACGAGCAGTACTTC. This sequence encodes CAISVGQPGTSRIYEQYF.